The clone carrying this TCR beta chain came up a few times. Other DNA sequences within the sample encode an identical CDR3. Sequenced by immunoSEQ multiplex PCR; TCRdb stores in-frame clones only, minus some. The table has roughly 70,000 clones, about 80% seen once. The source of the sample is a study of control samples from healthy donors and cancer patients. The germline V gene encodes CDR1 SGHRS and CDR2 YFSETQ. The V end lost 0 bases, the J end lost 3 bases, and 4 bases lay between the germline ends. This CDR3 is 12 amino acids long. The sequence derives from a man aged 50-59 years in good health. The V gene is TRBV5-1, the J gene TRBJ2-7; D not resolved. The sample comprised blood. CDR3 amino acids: CASSLGGYEQYF. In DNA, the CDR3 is TGCGCCAGCAGCTTGGGGGGCTACGAGCAGTACTTC.